Listed here is a single TCR beta chain. With TRAV- and TRBV-specific primers, first-strand cDNA was made, covering the alpha and beta chains. The authors amplified TCRs for about 20 PCR cycles with a constant-region primer and a V-primer adapter. In vitro transcription amplified the mRNA that had been isolated. Using its own MiXCR run on the reads, TCRdb lists one record per CDR3 protein. This sample carries about 13,000 distinct CDR3 sequences, approximately 68% of them seen once, and the ten largest clones take roughly 5%. The CDR3 runs 10 residues. Trimming removed 7 bases from V and 3 bases from J, with 4 bases in between. Germline lookup yields CDR1 LGHNT and CDR2 FRNRAP. This record belongs to a study of low-dose radiotherapy and immunotherapy resistance in tumors. Study-level background: Cohort 1 was given 0.5 Gy fractions every 2 weeks, 6.5 Gy in total. Treatment included intravenous cyclophosphamide dosed at 200 mg/m2 every two weeks, one day before radiation and immunotherapy. Both drugs were delivered intravenously to patients (nivolumab 240 mg every two weeks and ipilimumab 1 mg/kg every six weeks).

This chain connects TRBV12-5 to TRBJ2-7; no definite D call. The receptor comes from a human donor with advanced metastatic prostate, ovarian, gallbladder or colorectal cancer (not recorded which). This table probably holds off-target reads from a library built for another chain. This CDR3 is CASEGYEQYF. CDR3 bases: TGTGCTAGTGAGGGCTACGAGCAGTACTTC.